Below, 17 T cell receptor beta chains from the same sample are listed, as sequenced in a study of beta chain features in type 1 diabetes. Study observations and caveats: TCRB CDR3s were moderately but significantly shorter in Type 1 diabetes patients in all four CD4+ subsets.

Expressed TCRB transcripts were sequenced because the entire RNA isolate underwent reverse transcription. The protocol was immunoSEQ multiplex PCR, while the TCRdb copy is restricted to in-frame clones and leaves out a portion. The table includes some 700,000 clones, around 15% detected once. These receptors have no identified antigens. Sequencing was performed on naive CD4+ T cells from blood. These receptors came from a man aged 18 to 35 with type 1 diabetes.

V and J are TRBV7-9 and TRBJ1-5; tentatively, D is TRBD1 (6 bases). This CDR3 is 16 amino acids long. V was trimmed by 2 bases and J by 4 bases, leaving 15 bases between them. Per germline, CDR1 SEHNR and CDR2 FQNEAQ (reference sequence). The CDR3 protein is CASSLKQSQGNQPQHF. CDR3 bases: TGTGCCAGCAGCTTAAAACAGTCCCAGGGGAATCAGCCCCAGCATTTT.

There are a few counts of this clone. The genes are TRBV5-1 and TRBJ1-2; 9 bases align to TRBD1. The CDR3 has 15 amino acids. The germline V gene encodes CDR1 SGHRS and CDR2 YFSETQ. Trimming at V came to 4 bases and at J to 4 bases, leaving 8 bases not matched to a gene. This chain's CDR3 is CASSAGDRATYGYTF. CDR3 sequence (DNA): TGCGCCAGCAGCGCGGGGGACAGGGCGACCTATGGCTACACCTTC.

The chain links TRBV9 to TRBJ2-5; no reliable D call. V lost 0 bases and J lost 7, with 10 bases in between. CDR1 and CDR2 from the germline V gene are SGDLS and YYNGEE. The CDR3 runs to 13 residues. CDR3 nucleotide sequence: TGTGCCAGCAGCGTAGAGGCAGGCGGGACCCAGTACTTC. It encodes CASSVEAGGTQYF.

The genes are TRBV9 and TRBJ1-5; 7 bases fit TRBD1. After removal of 1 base from V and 3 bases from J, the junction contained 7 bases not matched to a gene. CDR1 and CDR2 from the germline V gene are SGDLS and YYNGEE. The CDR3 loop spans 16 amino acids. The CDR3 loop reads CASSVSSGGVNQPQHF. The CDR3, as DNA: TGTGCCAGCAGCGTATCCTCAGGGGGGGTCAATCAGCCCCAGCATTTT.

This clone has just a few counts. V and J are TRBV6-5 and TRBJ1-2; unclear D gene. The CDR3 is made up of 15 amino acids. Trimming removed 6 bases at V and 3 bases at J, with 17 bases between. Germline V gives CDR1 MNHEY, CDR2 SVGAGI. The CDR3 nucleotides are TGTGCCAGCAGCCTCCTGGGCCAGCCGTACTATGGCTACACCTTC. It translates to CASSLLGQPYYGYTF.

J is TRBJ1-5 and V is TRBV19; D not resolved. V was clipped by 10 bases and J by 5 bases, with 15 bases between them. Germline CDR1 and CDR2: LNHDA and SQIVND (reference sequence). The CDR3 covers 13 residues. The CDR3 nucleotides are TGTGCCACCACGGCACGGGGAGATCAGCCCCAGCATTTT. It specifies CATTARGDQPQHF. Filled out from reference TRBV19 and TRBJ1-5, the complete variable domain reads DGGITQSPKYLFRKEGQNVTLSCEQNLNHDAMYWYRQDPGQGLRLIYYSQIVNDFQKGDIAEGYSVSREKKESFPLTVTSAQKNPTAFYLCATTARGDQPQHFGDGTRLSIL.

This chain joins TRBV18 and TRBJ2-7; maybe TRBD1 (5 bases). Trimming removed 0 bases from V and 2 bases from J, with 14 bases in between. This CDR3 region has 16 residues. Germline CDR1 is KGHSH and CDR2 is LQKENI. DNA for the CDR3: TGTGCCAGCTCACCACCGAAAGGGGCGAGAACCTACGAGCAGTACTTC. It yields the protein CASSPPKGARTYEQYF.

This clone was counted only a few times. V is TRBV6-6 and J is TRBJ2-5; D not resolved. V lost 7 bases and J 5 bases, leaving 11 bases between the germline ends. The CDR3 totals 12 residues. Germline lookup yields CDR1 MNHNY and CDR2 SVGAGI (reference sequence). CDR3 DNA sequence: TGTGCCAGCACCGGACGGCGGGAGACCCAGTACTTC. Residues: CASTGRRETQYF.

This clone has a handful of counts. Other DNA sequences from this sample encode an identical CDR3 as well. J is TRBJ1-4 and V is TRBV5-1, with TRBD1 identical over 8 bases. Germline V gene sequence: CDR1 SGHRS, CDR2 YFSETQ. V dropped 2 bases and J dropped 5; count of bases not matched to a gene: 2. The CDR3 runs to 14 residues. DNA for the CDR3: TGCGCCAGCAGCTTACGGACAGGGAATGAAAAACTGTTTTTT. It codes for CASSLRTGNEKLFF.

The V call is TRBV7-6, the J call TRBJ1-2; TRBD1 agrees at 10 bases. V lost 5 bases and J lost 6; bases outside the gene matches: 3. CDR3 length equals 13 residues. Per the germline V gene, CDR1 is SGHVS and CDR2 is FNYEAQ. CDR3 amino acids: CASSLGTGDGYTF. The CDR3, as DNA: TGTGCCAGCAGCCTCGGGACAGGGGATGGCTACACCTTC.

This clone was seen a handful of times. The chain is built from TRBV7-2 and TRBJ1-1, with D possibly TRBD1 on 6 matching bases. Germline V gene data show CDR1 as SGHTA and CDR2 as FQGNSA. This CDR3 spans 12 amino acids. The V gene lost 5 bases and the J gene lost 6 bases, with 10 bases spanning the gap. CDR3 DNA: TGTGCCAGCAGCGGAGGGGGTCCTGAAGCTTTCTTT. This gives the protein CASSGGGPEAFF.

This clone has only a few counts. The rearrangement links TRBV29-1 to TRBJ1-2; unclear D gene. The germline V and J ends were trimmed by 2 bases and 4 bases, with 14 bases remaining between them. Looked up from germline, CDR1 is SQVTM and CDR2 is ANQGSEA. The CDR3 length is 14 residues. Here the CDR3 DNA reads TGCAGCGTTGAACAGTTGGGAATTAGCTATGGCTACACCTTC. This encodes CSVEQLGISYGYTF.

The rearrangement uses TRBV28 and TRBJ2-5, with D perhaps TRBD2 (6 bases). This CDR3 is built from 16 residues. The germline CDR1 and CDR2 sequences are MDHEN and SYDVKM. Trimming stripped 8 bases from V and 2 bases from J, with 21 bases between. The CDR3 protein is CASGLTTGTGQETQYF. The DNA for the CDR3 is TGTGCCAGCGGGTTAACGACCGGGACTGGGCAAGAGACCCAGTACTTC.

This clone was counted only a few times. This chain connects TRBV5-4 to TRBJ1-1; TRBD1 matches at 7 bases. V shed 4 bases and J 1 base; nucleotides not matched to a gene: 7. This CDR3 is built from 15 residues. The germline gives CDR1 SGHNT, CDR2 YYREEE (reference sequence). CDR3 coding DNA: TGTGCCAGCAGCCAAACCGACAGGGCGAACACTGAAGCTTTCTTT. Its translation: CASSQTDRANTEAFF.

This clone was found a few times. The chain uses TRBV19 and TRBJ2-6; D is perhaps TRBD1 (5 bases). V was clipped by 7 bases and J by 1 base, with 11 bases between them. CDR1 is LNHDA, CDR2 SQIVND, per germline (reference sequence). The CDR3 has 15 amino acids. The CDR3 spells CASTRQKSGANVLTF. In nucleotides, the CDR3 is TGTGCCAGTACCCGACAGAAATCTGGGGCCAACGTCCTGACTTTC. Looking up the rest from reference TRBV19 and TRBJ2-6 gives the full variable domain: DGGITQSPKYLFRKEGQNVTLSCEQNLNHDAMYWYRQDPGQGLRLIYYSQIVNDFQKGDIAEGYSVSREKKESFPLTVTSAQKNPTAFYLCASTRQKSGANVLTFGAGSRLTVL.

The V and J genes are TRBV18 and TRBJ1-1; D may be TRBD1 (5 bases). Per the germline V gene, CDR1 is KGHSH and CDR2 is LQKENI. This CDR3 is built from 16 residues. V lost 3 bases and J 1 base, leaving 15 bases between the germline ends. CDR3 bases: TGTGCCAGCTCACCTCCCGGGACGGGGGGGAACACTGAAGCTTTCTTT. Translating gives CASSPPGTGGNTEAFF.

The chain is built from TRBV25-1 and TRBJ2-1, with TRBD2 identical over 12 bases. With V trimmed by 1 base and J by 6 bases, 7 bases remained unmatched. Germline CDR1 reads MGHDK; CDR2 reads SYGVNS. This CDR3 is built from 17 residues. The CDR3: CASSEFAGLAGGNEQFF. The CDR3 DNA is TGTGCCAGCAGTGAATTTGCGGGACTAGCGGGCGGCAATGAGCAGTTCTTC. Full variable domain (remainder filled in from reference TRBV25-1 and TRBJ2-1): EADIYQTPRYLVIGTGKKITLECSQTMGHDKMYWYQQDPGMELHLIHYSYGVNSTEKGDLSSESTVSRIRTEHFPLTLESARPSHTSQYLCASSEFAGLAGGNEQFFGPGTRLTVL.